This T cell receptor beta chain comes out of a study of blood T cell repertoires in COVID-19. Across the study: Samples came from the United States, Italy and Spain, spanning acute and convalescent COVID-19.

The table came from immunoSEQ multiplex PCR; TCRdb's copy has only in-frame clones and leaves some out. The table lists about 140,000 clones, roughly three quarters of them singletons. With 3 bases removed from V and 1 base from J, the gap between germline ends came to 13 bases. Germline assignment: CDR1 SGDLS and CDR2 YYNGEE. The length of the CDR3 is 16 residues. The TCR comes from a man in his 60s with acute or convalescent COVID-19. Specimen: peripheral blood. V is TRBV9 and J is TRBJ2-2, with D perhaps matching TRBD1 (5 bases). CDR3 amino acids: CASSAVGQGNTGELFF. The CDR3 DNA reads TGTGCCAGCAGCGCGGTAGGGCAGGGGAACACCGGGGAGCTGTTTTTT.